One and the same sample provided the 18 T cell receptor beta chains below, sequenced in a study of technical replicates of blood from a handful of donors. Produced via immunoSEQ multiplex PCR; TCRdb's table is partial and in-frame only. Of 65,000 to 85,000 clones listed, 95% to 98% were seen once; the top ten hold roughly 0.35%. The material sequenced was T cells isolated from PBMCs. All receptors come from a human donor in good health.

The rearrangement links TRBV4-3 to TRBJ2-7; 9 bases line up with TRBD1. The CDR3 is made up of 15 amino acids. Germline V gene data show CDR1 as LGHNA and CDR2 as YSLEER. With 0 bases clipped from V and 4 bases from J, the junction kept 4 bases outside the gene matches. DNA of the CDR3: TGCGCCAGCAGCCAAGAACAGGGGGCAGGGTACGAGCAGTACTTC. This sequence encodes CASSQEQGAGYEQYF.

CDR3 sequence reads: CASASFGEQFF. CDR3 sequence (DNA): TGTGCCAGCGCCTCGTTCGGTGAGCAGTTCTTC. The V call is TRBV6-5, the J call TRBJ2-1; D call uncertain. CDR1 and CDR2 (germline): MNHEY, SVGAGI. This CDR3 has 11 residues. V lost 8 bases and J lost 9, with 11 bases in between.

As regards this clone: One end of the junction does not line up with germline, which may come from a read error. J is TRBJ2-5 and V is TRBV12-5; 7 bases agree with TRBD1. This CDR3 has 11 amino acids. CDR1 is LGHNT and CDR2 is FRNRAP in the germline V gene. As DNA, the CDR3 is TGTGCTAGTGGTTCGACAGGGTTTAGGGACTTC. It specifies CASGSTGFRDF. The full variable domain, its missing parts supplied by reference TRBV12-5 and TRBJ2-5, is DARVTQTPRHKVTEMGQEVTMRCQPILGHNTVFWYRQTMMQGLELLAYFRNRAPLDDSGMPKDRFSAEMPDATLATLKIQPSEPRDSAVYFCASGSTGFRDFGPGTRLLVL.

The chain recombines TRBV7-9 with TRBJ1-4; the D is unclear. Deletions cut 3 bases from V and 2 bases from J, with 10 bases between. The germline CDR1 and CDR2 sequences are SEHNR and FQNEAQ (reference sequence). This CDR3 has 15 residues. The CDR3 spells CASSFDLITNEKLFF. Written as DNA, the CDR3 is TGTGCCAGCAGCTTCGACTTAATCACTAATGAAAAACTGTTTTTT. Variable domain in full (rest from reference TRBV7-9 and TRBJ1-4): DTGVSQNPRHKITKRGQNVTFRCDPISEHNRLYWYRQTLGQGPEFLTYFQNEAQLEKSRLLSDRFSAERPKGSFSTLEIQRTEQGDSAMYLCASSFDLITNEKLFFGSGTQLSVL.

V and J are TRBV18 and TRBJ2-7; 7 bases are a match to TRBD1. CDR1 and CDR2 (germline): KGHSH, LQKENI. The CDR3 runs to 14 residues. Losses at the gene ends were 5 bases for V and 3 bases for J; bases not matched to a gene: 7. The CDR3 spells CASSGQGVGYEQYF. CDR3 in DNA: TGTGCCAGCTCAGGTCAGGGGGTAGGCTACGAGCAGTACTTC. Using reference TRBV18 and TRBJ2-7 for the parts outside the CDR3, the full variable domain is NAGVMQNPRHLVRRRGQEARLRCSPMKGHSHVYWYRQLPEEGLKFMVYLQKENIIDESGMPKERFSAEFPKEGPSILRIQQVVRGDSAAYFCASSGQGVGYEQYFGPGTRLTVT.

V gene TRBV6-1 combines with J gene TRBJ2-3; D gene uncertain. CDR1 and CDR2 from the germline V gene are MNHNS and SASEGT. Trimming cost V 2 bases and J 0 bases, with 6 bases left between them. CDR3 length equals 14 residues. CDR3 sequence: CASSEMASTDTQYF. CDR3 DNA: TGTGCCAGCAGTGAAATGGCTAGCACAGATACGCAGTATTTT.

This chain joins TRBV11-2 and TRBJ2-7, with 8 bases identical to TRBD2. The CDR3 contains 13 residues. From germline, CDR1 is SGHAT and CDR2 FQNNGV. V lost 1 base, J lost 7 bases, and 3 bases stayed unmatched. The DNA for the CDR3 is TGTGCCAGCAGCTTAGGGACTAGCTTTGAGCAGTACTTC. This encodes CASSLGTSFEQYF.

The CDR3 loop reads CASSGSGITGELFF. DNA for the CDR3: TGTGCCAGCAGCGGGTCAGGGATCACCGGGGAGCTGTTTTTT. The V call is TRBV9, the J call TRBJ2-2; tentative D call: TRBD1 (5 bases). Deletions cut 3 bases from V and 4 bases from J, with 10 bases between. Germline V gene data show CDR1 as SGDLS and CDR2 as YYNGEE. The CDR3 totals 14 residues.

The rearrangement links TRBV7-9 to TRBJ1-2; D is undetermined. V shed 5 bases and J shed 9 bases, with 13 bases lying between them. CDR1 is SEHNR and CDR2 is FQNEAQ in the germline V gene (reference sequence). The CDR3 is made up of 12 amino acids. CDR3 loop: CASSPQEASYTF. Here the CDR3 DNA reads TGTGCCAGCAGCCCCCAGGAGGCGAGCTACACCTTC.

The CDR3 coding sequence is TGTGCCAGCAGCTTGCCGGGGGAATCCTACGAGCAGTACTTC. It codes for CASSLPGESYEQYF. V and J are TRBV7-9 and TRBJ2-7; tentative D call: TRBD2 (6 bases). The CDR3 loop spans 14 amino acids. CDR1 SEHNR and CDR2 FQNEAQ come from the germline V gene (reference sequence). Trimming removed 3 bases at V and 1 base at J, with 10 bases between.

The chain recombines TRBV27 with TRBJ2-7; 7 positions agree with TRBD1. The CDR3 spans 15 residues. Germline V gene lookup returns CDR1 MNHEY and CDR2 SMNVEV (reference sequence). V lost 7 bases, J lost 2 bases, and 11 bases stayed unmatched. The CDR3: CASTRDRGFPYEQYF. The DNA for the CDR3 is TGTGCCAGCACCCGGGACAGAGGCTTCCCCTACGAGCAGTACTTC.

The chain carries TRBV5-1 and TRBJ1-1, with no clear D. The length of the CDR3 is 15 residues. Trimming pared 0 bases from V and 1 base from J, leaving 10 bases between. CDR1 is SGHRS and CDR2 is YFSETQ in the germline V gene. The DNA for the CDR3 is TGCGCCAGCAGCTTGGAGAGGTTAAAGAACACTGAAGCTTTCTTT. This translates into CASSLERLKNTEAFF.

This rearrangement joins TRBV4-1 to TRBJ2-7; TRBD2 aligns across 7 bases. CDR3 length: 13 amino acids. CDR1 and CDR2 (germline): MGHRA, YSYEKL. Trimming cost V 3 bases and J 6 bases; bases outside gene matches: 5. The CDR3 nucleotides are TGCGCCAGCAGCCACGGTAGCGGGCGCGAGCAGTACTTC. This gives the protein CASSHGSGREQYF.

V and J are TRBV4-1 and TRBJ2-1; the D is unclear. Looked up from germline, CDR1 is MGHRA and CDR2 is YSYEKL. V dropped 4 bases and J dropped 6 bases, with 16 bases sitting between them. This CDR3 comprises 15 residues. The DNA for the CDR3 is TGCGCCAGCAGCCCTCTAGTCCACCTCTTCAATGAGCAGTTCTTC. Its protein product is CASSPLVHLFNEQFF.

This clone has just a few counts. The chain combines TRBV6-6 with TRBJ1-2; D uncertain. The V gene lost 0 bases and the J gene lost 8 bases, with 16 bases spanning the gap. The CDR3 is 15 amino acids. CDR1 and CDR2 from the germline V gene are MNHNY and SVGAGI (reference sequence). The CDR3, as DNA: TGTGCCAGCAGTTACTCGAGTACGGGGTTCGAGGGCTACACCTTC. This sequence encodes CASSYSSTGFEGYTF.

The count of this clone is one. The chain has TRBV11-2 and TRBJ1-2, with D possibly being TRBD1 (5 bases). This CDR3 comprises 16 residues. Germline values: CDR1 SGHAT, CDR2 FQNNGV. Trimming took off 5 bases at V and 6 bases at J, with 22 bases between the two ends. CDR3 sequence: CASSLGVWQGKDGYTF. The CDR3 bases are TGTGCCAGCAGCCTGGGCGTGTGGCAGGGCAAGGATGGCTACACCTTC.

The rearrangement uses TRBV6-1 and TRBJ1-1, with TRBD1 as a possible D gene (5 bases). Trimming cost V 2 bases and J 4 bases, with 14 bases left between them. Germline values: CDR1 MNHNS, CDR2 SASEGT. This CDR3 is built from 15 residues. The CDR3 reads CASSELGVSGTEAFF. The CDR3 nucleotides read TGTGCCAGCAGTGAATTAGGGGTTTCTGGCACTGAAGCTTTCTTT.

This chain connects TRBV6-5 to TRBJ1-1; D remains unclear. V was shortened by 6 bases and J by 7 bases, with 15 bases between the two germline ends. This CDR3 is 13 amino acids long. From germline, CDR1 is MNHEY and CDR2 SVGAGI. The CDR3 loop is CASSPGSYREAFF. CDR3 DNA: TGTGCCAGCAGCCCAGGATCCTACCGTGAAGCTTTCTTT.